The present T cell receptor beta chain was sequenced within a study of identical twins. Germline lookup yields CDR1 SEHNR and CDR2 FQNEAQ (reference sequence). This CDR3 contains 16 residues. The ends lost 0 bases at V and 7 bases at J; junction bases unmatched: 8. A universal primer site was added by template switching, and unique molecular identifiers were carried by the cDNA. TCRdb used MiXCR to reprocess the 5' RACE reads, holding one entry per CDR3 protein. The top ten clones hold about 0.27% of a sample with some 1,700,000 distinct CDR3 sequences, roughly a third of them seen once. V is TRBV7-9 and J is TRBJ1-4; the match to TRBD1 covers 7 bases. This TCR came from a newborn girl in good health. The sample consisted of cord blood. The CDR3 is CASSLASGGGIEKLFF. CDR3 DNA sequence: TGTGCCAGCAGCTTAGCCTCAGGGGGAGGTATTGAAAAACTGTTTTTT.